This is a list of T cell receptor beta chains from one sample in a study of cytomegalovirus exposure and HLA in healthy donors. The table came from immunoSEQ multiplex PCR; TCRdb's copy has only in-frame clones and leaves some out. Seen here are 100,000 to 150,000 clones, more than 80% observed once, and the top ten hold around 2%. The sample consisted of PBMCs. The source is a man in his forties in good health and CMV-seronegative. CDR3s include the opening cysteine and the closing phenylalanine or tryptophan. A D gene is named only where the DNA matches it firmly. The listing skips clone size in some rows; elsewhere it reads once, few, many or a size class.

>.|TRBV29-1|TRBJ2-5|TRBD1
CSVGTGEETQYF
TGCAGCGTTGGGACAGGGGAGGAGACCCAGTACTTC
>.|TRBV9|TRBJ1-2|.
CASSPYLNSPFGYGYTF
TGTGCCAGCAGCCCCTACCTTAACAGTCCCTTCGGATATGGCTACACCTTC
>.|TRBV5-1|TRBJ2-1|.
CASRRDSSSYNEQFF
TGCGCCAGCAGAAGGGACTCGAGCTCCTACAATGAGCAGTTCTTC
>once|TRBV29-1|TRBJ1-1|.
CSVALRQAVNTEAFF
TGCAGCGTTGCCCTAAGACAGGCGGTGAACACTGAAGCTTTCTTT
>.|TRBV29-1|TRBJ1-2|.
CSVLTAQGGYGYTF
TGCAGCGTTTTAACTGCGCAGGGAGGCTATGGCTACACCTTC
>once|TRBV7-2|TRBJ1-5|.
CASGRDGQPHQPQHF
TGTGCCAGCGGAAGAGATGGACAGCCCCATCAGCCCCAGCATTTT
>.|TRBV2|TRBJ2-1|.
CASSAEFDRYNEQFF
TGTGCCAGCAGTGCGGAGTTCGACAGATACAATGAGCAGTTCTTC
>.|TRBV19|TRBJ2-5|.
CASSRETQETQYF
TGTGCCAGTAGTAGGGAGACCCAAGAGACCCAGTACTTC
>.|TRBV7-9|TRBJ1-2|TRBD1
CASSPPGTANYGYTF
TGTGCCAGCAGCCCCCCCGGGACAGCAAACTATGGCTACACCTTC
>.|TRBV30|TRBJ1-2|.
CAWSVRELGGYTF
TGTGCCTGGAGTGTAAGGGAGCTGGGAGGCTACACCTTC
>.|TRBV5-4|TRBJ1-5|.
CASSTNPESNQPQHF
TGTGCCAGCAGCACCAACCCGGAGAGCAATCAGCCCCAGCATTTT
>.|TRBV4-3|TRBJ2-7|TRBD2
CASSQDTPLAGRSYEQYF
TGCGCCAGCAGCCAAGATACCCCCTTAGCGGGAAGATCCTACGAGCAGTACTTC
>.|TRBV4-3|TRBJ1-2|.
CASSRQGNYGYTF
TGCGCCAGCAGCCGTCAGGGAAACTATGGCTACACCTTC
>.|TRBV5-8|TRBJ1-3|.
CASSPGDGNTIYF
TGTGCCAGCAGTCCAGGGGACGGAAACACCATATATTTT
>.|TRBV5-1|TRBJ2-7|.
CASSLGGAALSYEQYF
TGCGCCAGCAGCTTGGGAGGAGCAGCCCTCTCCTACGAGCAGTACTTC
>.|TRBV5-1|TRBJ2-1|TRBD1
CASSLALKQGANNEQFF
TGCGCCAGCAGCTTGGCCCTCAAACAGGGGGCTAACAATGAGCAGTTCTTC